The sequence of this T cell receptor (beta chain) was determined in a study of blood T cell repertoires in COVID-19. Study-level information: Specimens from acute and convalescent COVID-19 originated in the United States, Italy and Spain.

This CDR3 has 14 residues. Trimming shortened V by 2 bases and J by 4 bases, and 8 bases separated the two germline ends. Per the germline V gene, CDR1 is KGHSH and CDR2 is LQKENI. Sequencing used immunoSEQ multiplex PCR; TCRdb keeps in-frame clones, though not all of them. The data show tens of thousands of clones, just over 85% seen once. The TCR comes from a woman older than 75 with active or convalescent COVID-19. The source material was peripheral blood. This sequence joins TRBV18 and TRBJ1-4; tentative D call: TRBD1 (5 bases). The CDR3 here is CASSPYRLNEKLFF. CDR3 sequence (DNA): TGTGCCAGCTCACCATACAGGCTTAATGAAAAACTGTTTTTT.